Listed below are T cell receptor beta chains from one sample, sequenced in a study of PD-1 blockade in classical Hodgkin lymphoma. TCRdb's table, derived via immunoSEQ multiplex PCR, lists solely in-frame clones and lacks some. Here the sample spans 45,000 to 55,000 clones, over 75% being singletons. The sequences come from peripheral blood mononuclear cells (PBMCs), collected at baseline. Receptor source: a human donor with classical Hodgkin lymphoma. The CDR3 runs from the conserved cysteine through the conserved F or W. Size is omitted from some rows. Given values are once, few, many or a class for expanded clones.

clone_size	j_call	v_call	cdr3_aa
-	TRBJ1-5	TRBV15	CATSREGGWGNDQPQHF
few	TRBJ1-4	TRBV29-1	CSVGRHNEKLFF
-	TRBJ1-2	TRBV5-1	CASSLGPPGGDHTF
-	TRBJ2-1	TRBV25-1	CASSPLGSLSYNEQFF
-	TRBJ1-5	TRBV2	CASSESRAYNQPQHF
-	TRBJ2-7	TRBV30	CASAPGARSAQYF
-	TRBJ1-2	TRBV11-2	CASSLELHRGVNYGYTF
-	TRBJ1-1	TRBV2	CASSRDRGSAEAFF
-	TRBJ1-1	TRBV7-3	CASSPTPTGNTEAFF
-	TRBJ1-2	TRBV7-9	CASSSPRPGYTF
-	TRBJ2-3	TRBV5-5	CASSSGQGTDTQYF
-	TRBJ1-2	TRBV30	CAWSLKGSYGYTF
-	TRBJ1-3	TRBV5-4	CASSQAKTGSGNTIYF
-	TRBJ2-1	TRBV4-1	CASSPFKGYYNEQFF
-	TRBJ2-1	TRBV5-1	CASRPAPAGGYNEQFF
-	TRBJ1-1	TRBV5-1	CASSFVAAHSTARAFF
-	TRBJ2-5	TRBV5-1	CASSLGGLAGGETQYF
few	TRBJ2-5	TRBV11-2	CASSRDRSTQYF
-	TRBJ1-1	TRBV20-1	CSATENTEAFF
-	TRBJ2-5	TRBV7-2	CASSSYRGNTQETQYF
-	TRBJ1-1	TRBV5-6	CASSFGVREAFF
-	TRBJ2-5	TRBV13	CASSSAGAQETQYF
-	TRBJ2-3	TRBV11-2	CASSLHNTDTQYF
-	TRBJ2-1	TRBV5-5	CASSLSPAGQFNEQFF
-	TRBJ1-2	TRBV7-3	CASSLIPGMAGYTF
-	TRBJ1-5	TRBV7-8	CASTLRRRGDTNQPQHF
-	TRBJ1-2	TRBV18	CASSPGQGQLGYTF
-	TRBJ1-3	TRBV7-2	CASSPTLYSGNTIYF
-	TRBJ1-1	TRBV30	CAHSGGPLDLNTEAFF
-	TRBJ2-1	TRBV27	CASSFLGSDNEQFF
-	TRBJ2-1	TRBV11-3	CASSIIEGNEQFF
-	TRBJ2-5	TRBV5-8	CASSSQGRETQYF
-	TRBJ2-2	TRBV10-3	CAISGTANTGELFF
-	TRBJ1-2	TRBV4-1	CASSQDRKGLRGYTF
once	TRBJ2-1	TRBV25-1	CASSPWTSALGNEQFF
-	TRBJ1-1	TRBV6-6	CASSLGGGDTEAFF
-	TRBJ2-7	TRBV7-9	CASSSTGGNSDEQYF
-	TRBJ2-1	TRBV2	CASKWSTDNEQFF
once	TRBJ2-4	TRBV5-1	CASSPGVTKNIQYF
-	TRBJ2-3	TRBV29-1	CSVDNQVSTDTQYF
-	TRBJ2-1	TRBV2	CAGTGTNRYNEQFF
-	TRBJ2-2	TRBV6-5	CASSYGGNTGELFF
once	TRBJ2-7	TRBV14	CASSPLVRSNEQYF
-	TRBJ1-3	TRBV5-5	CASSPGVSGNTIYF
-	TRBJ2-7	TRBV5-5	CASSPEGSHEQYF
few	TRBJ1-4	TRBV6-6	CASRTDGGWEKLFF
-	TRBJ2-1	TRBV27	CASSLPGPSYNEQFF
-	TRBJ1-5	TRBV19	CASSRGAYQPQHF
-	TRBJ2-5	TRBV18	CASSPPSTKETQYF
-	TRBJ2-3	TRBV18	CASSPGLAGTDTQYF
-	TRBJ1-2	TRBV2	CASSEGFNYGYTF
-	TRBJ2-7	TRBV15	CATSRGTGGPFEQYF
-	TRBJ1-1	TRBV19	CASSIRGRNTEAFF
-	TRBJ1-1	TRBV11-2	CASSLVQGGTEAFF
few	TRBJ2-3	TRBV19	CASNSPTSGWGDTQYF
-	TRBJ1-5	TRBV9	CASSGGTGHQPQHF
-	TRBJ2-2	TRBV27	CASSPVTGELFF
-	TRBJ1-2	TRBV7-9	CASSLRDYGYTF
many	TRBJ1-4	TRBV11-3	CASSLFSGITNEKLFF